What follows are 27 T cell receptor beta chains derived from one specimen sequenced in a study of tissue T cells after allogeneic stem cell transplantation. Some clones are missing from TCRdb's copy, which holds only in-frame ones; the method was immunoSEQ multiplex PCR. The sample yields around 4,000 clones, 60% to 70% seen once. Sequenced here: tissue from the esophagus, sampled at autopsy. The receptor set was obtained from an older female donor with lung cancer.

CDR3 bases: TGTGCCAGGGCACCGGGAAGAAAGGTAGATGAGCAGTTCTTC. Translated: CARAPGRKVDEQFF. The V gene is TRBV2, the J gene TRBJ2-1, with D perhaps TRBD2 (5 bases). Trimming removed 9 bases from V and 8 bases from J, with 20 bases in between. The length of the CDR3 is 14 residues. Per germline, CDR1 SNHLY and CDR2 FYNNEI.

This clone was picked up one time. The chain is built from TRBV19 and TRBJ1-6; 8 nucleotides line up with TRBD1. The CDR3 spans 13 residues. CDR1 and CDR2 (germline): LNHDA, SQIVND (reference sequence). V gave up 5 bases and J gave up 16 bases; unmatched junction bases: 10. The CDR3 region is CASSPWTGQTLHF. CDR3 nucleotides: TGTGCCAGTAGTCCCTGGACAGGGCAAACTCTCCACTTT.

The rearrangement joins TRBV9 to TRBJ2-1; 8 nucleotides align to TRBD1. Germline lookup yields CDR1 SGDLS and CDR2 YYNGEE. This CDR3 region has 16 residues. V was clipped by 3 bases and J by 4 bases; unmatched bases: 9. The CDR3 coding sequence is TGTGCCAGCAGCGCAGGGGGCGGCGGACAGTACAATGAGCAGTTCTTC. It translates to CASSAGGGGQYNEQFF.

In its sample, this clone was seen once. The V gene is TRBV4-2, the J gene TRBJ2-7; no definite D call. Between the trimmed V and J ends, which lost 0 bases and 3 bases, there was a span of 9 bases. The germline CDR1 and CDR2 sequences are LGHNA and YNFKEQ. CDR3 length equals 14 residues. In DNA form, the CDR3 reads TGTGCCAGCAGCCAAGATGGTCTCAGCTACGAGCAGTACTTC. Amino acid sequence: CASSQDGLSYEQYF.

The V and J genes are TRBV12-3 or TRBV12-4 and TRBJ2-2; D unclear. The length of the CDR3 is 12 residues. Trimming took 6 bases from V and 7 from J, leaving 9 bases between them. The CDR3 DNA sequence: TGTGCCAGCAGACTTGCCCACGGGGAGCTGTTTTTT. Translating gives CASRLAHGELFF.

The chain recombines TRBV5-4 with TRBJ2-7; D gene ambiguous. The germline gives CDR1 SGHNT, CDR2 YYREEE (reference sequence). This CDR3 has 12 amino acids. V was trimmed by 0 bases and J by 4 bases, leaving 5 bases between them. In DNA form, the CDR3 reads TGTGCCAGCAGCTTGGCCAGTTACGAGCAGTACTTC. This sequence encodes CASSLASYEQYF. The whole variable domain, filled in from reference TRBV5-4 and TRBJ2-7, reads ETGVTQSPTHLIKTRGQQVTLRCSSQSGHNTVSWYQQALGQGPQFIFQYYREEENGRGNFPPRFSGLQFPNYSSELNVNALELDDSALYLCASSLASYEQYFGPGTRLTVT.

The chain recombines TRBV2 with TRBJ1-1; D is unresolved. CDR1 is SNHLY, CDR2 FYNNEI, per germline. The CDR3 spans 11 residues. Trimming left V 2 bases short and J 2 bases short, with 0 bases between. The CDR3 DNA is TGTGCCAGCAGTGAAAACACTGAAGCTTTCTTT. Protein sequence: CASSENTEAFF.

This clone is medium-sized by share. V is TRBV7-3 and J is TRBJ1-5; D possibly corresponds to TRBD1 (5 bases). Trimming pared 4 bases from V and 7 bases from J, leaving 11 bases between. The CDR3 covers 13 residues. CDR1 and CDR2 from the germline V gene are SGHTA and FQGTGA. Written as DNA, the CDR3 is TGTGCCAGCAGCTGGGGGGGAGGGCAGCCCCAGCATTTT. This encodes CASSWGGGQPQHF.

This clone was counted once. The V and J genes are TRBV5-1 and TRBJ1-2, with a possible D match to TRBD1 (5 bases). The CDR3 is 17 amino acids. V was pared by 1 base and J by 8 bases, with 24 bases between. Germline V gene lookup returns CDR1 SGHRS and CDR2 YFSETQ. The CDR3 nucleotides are TGCGCCAGCAGCTTGAGGGCGGGACTAGTCCCTTTCGAGGGCTACACCTTC. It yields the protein CASSLRAGLVPFEGYTF. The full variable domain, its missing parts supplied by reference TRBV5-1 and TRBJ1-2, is KAGVTQTPRYLIKTRGQQVTLSCSPISGHRSVSWYQQTPGQGLQFLFEYFSETQRNKGNFPGRFSGRQFSNSRSEMNVSTLELGDSALYLCASSLRAGLVPFEGYTFGSGTRLTVV.

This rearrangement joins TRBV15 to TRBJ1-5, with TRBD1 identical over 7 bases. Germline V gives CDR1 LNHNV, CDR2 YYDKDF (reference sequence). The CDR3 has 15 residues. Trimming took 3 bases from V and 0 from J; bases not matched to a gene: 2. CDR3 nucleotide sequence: TGTGCCACCAGCAGGACAGGGAATAGCAATCAGCCCCAGCATTTT. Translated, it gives CATSRTGNSNQPQHF.

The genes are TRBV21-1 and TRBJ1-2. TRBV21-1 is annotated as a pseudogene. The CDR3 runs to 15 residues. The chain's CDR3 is CASSKVGAAGCGYTF. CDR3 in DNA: TGTGCCAGCAGCAAAGTCGGGGCGGCCGGGTGTGGCTACACCTTC.

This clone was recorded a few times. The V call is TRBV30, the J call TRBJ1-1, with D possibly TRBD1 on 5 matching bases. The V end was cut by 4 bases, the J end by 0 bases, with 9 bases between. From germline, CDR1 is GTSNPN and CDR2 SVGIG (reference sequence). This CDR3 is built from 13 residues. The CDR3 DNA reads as TGTGCCTGGAAGGGGAATCTGAACACTGAAGCTTTCTTT. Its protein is CAWKGNLNTEAFF.

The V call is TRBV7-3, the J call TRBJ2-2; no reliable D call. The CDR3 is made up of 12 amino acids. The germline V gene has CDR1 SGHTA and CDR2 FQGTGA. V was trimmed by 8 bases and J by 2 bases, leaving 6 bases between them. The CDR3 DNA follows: TGTGCCAGCGGGCCCAACACCGGGGAGCTGTTTTTT. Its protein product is CASGPNTGELFF.

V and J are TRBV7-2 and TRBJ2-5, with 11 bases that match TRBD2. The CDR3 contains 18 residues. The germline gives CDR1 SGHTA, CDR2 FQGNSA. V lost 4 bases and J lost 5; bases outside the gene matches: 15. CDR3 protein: CASSSQPPRLAGFETQYF. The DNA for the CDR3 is TGTGCCAGCAGCTCGCAACCACCCCGACTAGCGGGGTTTGAGACCCAGTACTTC.

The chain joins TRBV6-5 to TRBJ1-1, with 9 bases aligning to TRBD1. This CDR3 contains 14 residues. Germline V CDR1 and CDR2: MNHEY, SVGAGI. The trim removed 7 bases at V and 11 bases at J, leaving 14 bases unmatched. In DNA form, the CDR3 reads TGTGCCAGCAATTATGGGGGTTCCGGGACAGGGGCTTTCTTT. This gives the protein CASNYGGSGTGAFF.

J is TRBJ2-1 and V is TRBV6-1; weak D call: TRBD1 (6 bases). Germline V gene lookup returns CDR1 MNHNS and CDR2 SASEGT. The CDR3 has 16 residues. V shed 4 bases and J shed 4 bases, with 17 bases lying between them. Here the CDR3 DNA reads TGTGCCAGCAGTGTTTACGGGACATCAACATACAATGAGCAGTTCTTC. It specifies CASSVYGTSTYNEQFF.

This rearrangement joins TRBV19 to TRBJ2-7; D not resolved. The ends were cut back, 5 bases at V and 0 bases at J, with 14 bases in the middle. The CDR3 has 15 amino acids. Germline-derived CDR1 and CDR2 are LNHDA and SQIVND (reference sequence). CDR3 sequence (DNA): TGTGCCAGTAGTTTATACTTCTCGAGCTCCTACGAGCAGTACTTC. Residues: CASSLYFSSSYEQYF.

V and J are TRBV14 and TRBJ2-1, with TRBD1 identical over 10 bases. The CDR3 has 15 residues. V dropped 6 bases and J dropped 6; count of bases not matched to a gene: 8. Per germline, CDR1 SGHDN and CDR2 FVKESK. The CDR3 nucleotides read TGTGCCAGCAGTCGGATGGGGACAGGGGTCAATGAGCAGTTCTTC. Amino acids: CASSRMGTGVNEQFF.

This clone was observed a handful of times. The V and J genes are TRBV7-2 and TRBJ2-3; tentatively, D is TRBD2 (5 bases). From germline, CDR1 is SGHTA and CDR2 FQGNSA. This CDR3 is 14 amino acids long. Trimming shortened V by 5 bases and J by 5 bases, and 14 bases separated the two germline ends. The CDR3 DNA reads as TGTGCCAGCAGCACGACACTAGGAGGAGATACGCAGTATTTT. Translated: CASSTTLGGDTQYF.

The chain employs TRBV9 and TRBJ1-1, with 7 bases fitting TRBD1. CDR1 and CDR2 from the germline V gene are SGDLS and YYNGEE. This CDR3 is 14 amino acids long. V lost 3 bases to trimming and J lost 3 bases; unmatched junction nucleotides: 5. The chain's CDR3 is CASSDTGDYTEAFF. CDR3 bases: TGTGCCAGCAGCGATACAGGGGACTACACTGAAGCTTTCTTT.

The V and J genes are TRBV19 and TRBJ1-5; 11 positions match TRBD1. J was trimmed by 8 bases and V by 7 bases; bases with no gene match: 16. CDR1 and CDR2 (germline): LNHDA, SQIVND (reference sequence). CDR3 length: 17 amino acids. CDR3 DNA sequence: TGTGCCAGTAAATTCCCCCCCCGGGACAGGGGGATTAAGCCCCAGCATTTT. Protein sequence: CASKFPPRDRGIKPQHF.

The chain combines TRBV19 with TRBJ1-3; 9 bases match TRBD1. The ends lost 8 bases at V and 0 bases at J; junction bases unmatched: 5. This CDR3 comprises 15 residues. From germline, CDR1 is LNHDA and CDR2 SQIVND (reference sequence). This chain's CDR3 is CASGQGQSSGNTIYF. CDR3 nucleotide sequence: TGTGCCAGTGGACAGGGGCAAAGCTCTGGAAACACCATATATTTT. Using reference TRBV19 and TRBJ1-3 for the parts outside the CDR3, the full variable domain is DGGITQSPKYLFRKEGQNVTLSCEQNLNHDAMYWYRQDPGQGLRLIYYSQIVNDFQKGDIAEGYSVSREKKESFPLTVTSAQKNPTAFYLCASGQGQSSGNTIYFGEGSWLTVV.

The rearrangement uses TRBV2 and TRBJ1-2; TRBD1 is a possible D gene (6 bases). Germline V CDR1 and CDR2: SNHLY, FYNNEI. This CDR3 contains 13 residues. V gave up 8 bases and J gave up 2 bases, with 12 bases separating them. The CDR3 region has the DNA TGTGCCAGCGGAGGGGGGCAGAACTATGGCTACACCTTC. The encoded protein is CASGGGQNYGYTF.

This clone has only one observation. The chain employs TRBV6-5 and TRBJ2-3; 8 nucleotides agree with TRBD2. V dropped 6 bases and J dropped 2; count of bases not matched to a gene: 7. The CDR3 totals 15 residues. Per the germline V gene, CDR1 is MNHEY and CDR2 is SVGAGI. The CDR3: CASRGTSGTTDTQYF. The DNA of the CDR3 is TGTGCCAGCAGGGGAACTAGCGGAACCACAGATACGCAGTATTTT.

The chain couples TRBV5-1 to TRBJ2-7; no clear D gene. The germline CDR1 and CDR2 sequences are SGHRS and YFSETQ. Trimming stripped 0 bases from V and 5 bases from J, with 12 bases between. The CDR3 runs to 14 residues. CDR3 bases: TGCGCCAGCAGCTTGGTACGGGCCCCCGACGAGCAGTACTTC. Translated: CASSLVRAPDEQYF.

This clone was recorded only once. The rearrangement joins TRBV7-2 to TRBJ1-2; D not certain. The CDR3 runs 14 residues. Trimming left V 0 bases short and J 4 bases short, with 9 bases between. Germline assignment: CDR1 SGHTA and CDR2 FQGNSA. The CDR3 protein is CASSLATGSYGYTF. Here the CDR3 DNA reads TGTGCCAGCAGCTTAGCGACGGGGTCCTATGGCTACACCTTC.

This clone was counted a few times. As DNA, the CDR3 is TGTGCCAGCAGCCAGACAGGGAAGTACTTC. This translates into CASSQTGKYF. V and J are TRBV2 and TRBJ2-7, with TRBD1 identical over 7 bases. V lost 6 bases to trimming and J lost 11 bases; unmatched junction nucleotides: 4. This CDR3 has 10 residues. From germline, CDR1 is SNHLY and CDR2 FYNNEI.